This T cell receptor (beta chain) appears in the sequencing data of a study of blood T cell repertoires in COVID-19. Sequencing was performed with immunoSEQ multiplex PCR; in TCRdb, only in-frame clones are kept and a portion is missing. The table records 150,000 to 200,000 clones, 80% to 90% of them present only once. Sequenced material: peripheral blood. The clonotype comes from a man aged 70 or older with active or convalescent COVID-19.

This chain's CDR3 is CASSQGRGGGNTEAFF. CDR3 nucleotide sequence: TGTGCCAGCAGCCAAGGGAGGGGTGGGGGGAACACTGAAGCTTTCTTT. The chain is built from TRBV3-1 (or the pseudogene TRBV3-2) and TRBJ1-1; D is perhaps TRBD1 (5 bases). The length of the CDR3 is 16 residues. Germline V lookup: CDR1 LGHDT, CDR2 YNNKEL (reference sequence). Trimming stripped 1 base from V and 1 base from J, with 13 bases between.